This T cell receptor (beta chain) was captured by sequencing in a study of regulatory T cells in long-lasting Graves disease. Study results and limitations: Segments TRBV28, TRBJ1-2 and TRBJ2-5 showed preferential usage in persistent disease. Owing to a sample size that was small, accuracy may have been reduced.

A note on this clonotype: Its antigen is as yet unknown.

Researchers made TCR beta libraries by using iRepertoire HTBI primers and running Arm-PCR on CDR3 regions. Using its own MiXCR run on the multiplex PCR reads, TCRdb lists one record per CDR3 protein. The table shows 700,000 or so distinct CDR3 sequences, with 25% to 30% occurring only once. Regarding time point: persistent/refractory GD, antithyroid drugs over 5 years with positive TRAb. Making the TCR library involved RNA that had been extracted from PBMCs. The CDR3 totals 16 residues. Per the germline V gene, CDR1 is SGHVS and CDR2 is FQNEAQ. The V gene lost 1 base and the J gene lost 1 base, with 11 bases spanning the gap.

The chain is built from TRBV7-8 and TRBJ1-5, with D perhaps TRBD1 (5 bases). Material: peripheral blood mononuclear cells (PBMCs), obtained when the disease was refractory, from a patient treated with antithyroid drugs. This clonotype was obtained from a female donor with Graves disease. The CDR3 DNA follows: TGTGCCAGCAGCTTAGGTCCCGCAGGGAGCAATCAGCCCCAGCATTTT. Translated: CASSLGPAGSNQPQHF.